One and the same sample provided the 11 T cell receptor beta chains below, sequenced in a study of blood T cell repertoires in COVID-19. Clones were sequenced by immunoSEQ multiplex PCR, and TCRdb holds only the in-frame ones, with some missing. The sample yields approximately 250,000 clones, roughly 80% seen once. Sequenced material: peripheral blood. These receptors came from a man between 60 and 75 years old with acute or convalescent COVID-19.

The V call is TRBV2, the J call TRBJ1-4, with D tentatively TRBD1 (6 bases). V was clipped by 6 bases and J by 5 bases, with 16 bases between them. The CDR3 is 15 residues long. The germline gives CDR1 SNHLY, CDR2 FYNNEI. This chain's CDR3 is CASSAQTGRNEKLFF. CDR3 coding DNA: TGTGCCAGCAGCGCCCAGACAGGACGGAATGAAAAACTGTTTTTT.

This clone was detected only once. V is TRBV19 and J is TRBJ1-5, with 9 bases matching TRBD1. V dropped 4 bases and J dropped 4; count of bases not matched to a gene: 5. The CDR3 runs 15 residues. Looked up from germline, CDR1 is LNHDA and CDR2 is SQIVND (reference sequence). CDR3 nucleotide sequence: TGTGCCAGTAGTACCGGGACAGGGTCTAATCAGCCCCAGCATTTT. Protein sequence: CASSTGTGSNQPQHF.

The chain uses TRBV9 and TRBJ2-7; 8 nucleotides agree with TRBD1. The CDR3 contains 15 residues. V lost 3 bases and J lost 0; bases outside the gene matches: 5. Germline values: CDR1 SGDLS, CDR2 YYNGEE. CDR3 protein: CASSGKQGVSYEQYF. The CDR3 DNA sequence: TGTGCCAGCAGCGGTAAACAGGGGGTCTCCTACGAGCAGTACTTC. The full variable domain, rest sourced from reference TRBV9 and TRBJ2-7, is DSGVTQTPKHLITATGQRVTLRCSPRSGDLSVYWYQQSLDQGLQFLIQYYNGEERAKGNILERFSAQQFPDLHSELNLSSLELGDSALYFCASSGKQGVSYEQYFGPGTRLTVT.

The chain joins TRBV5-4 to TRBJ1-2, with TRBD1 matching 10 bases. Per germline, CDR1 SGHNT and CDR2 YYREEE (reference sequence). The CDR3 consists of 15 residues. The J segment lost 5 bases and the V segment lost 2 bases, leaving 6 bases of the junction unmatched. DNA for the CDR3: TGTGCCAGCAGCTTAGACAGGGGGCGAGGGTATGGCTACACCTTC. This sequence encodes CASSLDRGRGYGYTF.

V is TRBV7-9 and J is TRBJ1-2; D is undetermined. CDR1 is SEHNR and CDR2 is FQNEAQ in the germline V gene (reference sequence). The CDR3 length is 14 residues. V lost 3 bases to trimming and J lost 4 bases, with 12 bases between them. The CDR3 protein is CASSFTSRIYGYTF. CDR3 nucleotides: TGTGCCAGCAGCTTTACTTCTAGGATCTATGGCTACACCTTC.

The chain has TRBV7-2 and TRBJ2-5, with D possibly TRBD2 on 5 matching bases. The V gene lost 1 base and the J gene lost 5 bases, with 14 bases spanning the gap. There are 15 residues in the CDR3. Per the germline V gene, CDR1 is SGHTA and CDR2 is FQGNSA. CDR3 residues: CASSLDAGWQETQYF. CDR3 sequence (DNA): TGTGCCAGCAGCTTAGATGCGGGTTGGCAGGAGACCCAGTACTTC.

In this sample, this clone turned up a few times. J is TRBJ1-2 and V is TRBV5-1; 11 nucleotides match TRBD1. Looked up from germline, CDR1 is SGHRS and CDR2 is YFSETQ. The CDR3 totals 14 residues. Germline trimming cut 6 bases from V and 2 bases from J; bases unmatched to any gene: 3. CDR3 DNA sequence: TGCGCCAGCATGGGGACAGGGGGGAACTATGGCTACACCTTC. Protein product: CASMGTGGNYGYTF.

This sequence joins TRBV5-6 and TRBJ1-2; D call uncertain. The germline CDR1 and CDR2 sequences are SGHDT and YYEEEE. The CDR3 contains 14 residues. V was cut by 0 bases and J by 1 base, with 7 bases left in between. In nucleotides, the CDR3 is TGTGCCAGCAGCTTGGGCAGACTTAACTATGGCTACACCTTC. This gives the protein CASSLGRLNYGYTF.

With regard to this clone: In the same sample, other DNA sequences code for this CDR3. V and J are TRBV18 and TRBJ2-3; D unresolved. Trimming removed 6 bases at V and 1 base at J, with 8 bases between. Per germline, CDR1 KGHSH and CDR2 LQKENI. CDR3 length equals 13 residues. For the CDR3, the DNA is TGTGCCAGCTCCAGCCGGGGCACAGATACGCAGTATTTT. Translation gives CASSSRGTDTQYF.

The genes are TRBV7-6 and TRBJ1-1; 9 bases are shared with TRBD1. This CDR3 has 18 residues. J gave up 0 bases and V 2 bases, and 10 bases lay outside the gene matches. In germline, CDR1 is SGHVS, CDR2 FNYEAQ. The CDR3 DNA is TGTGCCAGCAGCTTATCTCTCCCCGGGACAGGGTTGAACACTGAAGCTTTCTTT. Translating gives CASSLSLPGTGLNTEAFF. Filled out from reference TRBV7-6 and TRBJ1-1, the complete variable domain reads GAGVSQSPRYKVTKRGQDVALRCDPISGHVSLYWYRQALGQGPEFLTYFNYEAQQDKSGLPNDRFSAERPEGSISTLTIQRTEQRDSAMYRCASSLSLPGTGLNTEAFFGQGTRLTVV.

This clone showed up just a few times. V usage is TRBV19 and J usage is TRBJ2-7, with TRBD2 as a possible D gene (5 bases). This CDR3 is 14 amino acids long. Deletions cut 1 base from V and 0 bases from J, with 7 bases between. Per germline, CDR1 LNHDA and CDR2 SQIVND (reference sequence). Written as DNA, the CDR3 is TGTGCCAGTAGTATAGCTACTAGCTCCTACGAGCAGTACTTC. Protein sequence: CASSIATSSYEQYF.